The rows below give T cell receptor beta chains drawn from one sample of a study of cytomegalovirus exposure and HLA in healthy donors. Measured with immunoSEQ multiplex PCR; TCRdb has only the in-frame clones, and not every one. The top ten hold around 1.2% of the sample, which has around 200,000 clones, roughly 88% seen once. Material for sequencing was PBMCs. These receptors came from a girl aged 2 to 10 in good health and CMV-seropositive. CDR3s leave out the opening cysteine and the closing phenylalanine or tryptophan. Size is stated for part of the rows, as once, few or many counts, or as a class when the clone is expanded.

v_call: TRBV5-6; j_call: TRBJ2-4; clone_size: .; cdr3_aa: ASSGPERTHIQY
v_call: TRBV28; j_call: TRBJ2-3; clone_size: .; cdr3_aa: ASTGQGEPSTDTQY
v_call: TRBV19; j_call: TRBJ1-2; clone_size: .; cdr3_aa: ASSIDGGSGYT
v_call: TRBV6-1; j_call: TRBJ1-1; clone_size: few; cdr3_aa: ASSRQGYRTEAF
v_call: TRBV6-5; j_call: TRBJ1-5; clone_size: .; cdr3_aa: ASRQGATQPQH
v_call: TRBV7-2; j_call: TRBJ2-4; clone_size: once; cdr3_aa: ASSLVPPTGEAKNIQY
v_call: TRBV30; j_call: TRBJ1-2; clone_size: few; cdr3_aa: AWSLAGAVNYGYT
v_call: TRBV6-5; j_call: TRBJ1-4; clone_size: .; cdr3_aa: ASSYVRQANEKLF
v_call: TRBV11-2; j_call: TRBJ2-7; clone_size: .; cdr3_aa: ASRRMGAPSYEQY
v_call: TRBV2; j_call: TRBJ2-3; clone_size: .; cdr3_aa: ASRKDSRAQY
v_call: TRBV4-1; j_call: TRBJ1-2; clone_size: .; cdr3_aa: ASSLRFFDYGYT
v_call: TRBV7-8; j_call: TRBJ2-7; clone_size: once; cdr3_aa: ASSLVPGQGSYEQY
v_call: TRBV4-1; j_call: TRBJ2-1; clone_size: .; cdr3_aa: ASSQVPGLAGGLSYNEQF
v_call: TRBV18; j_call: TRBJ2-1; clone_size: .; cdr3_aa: ASSPGLAGNYNEQF
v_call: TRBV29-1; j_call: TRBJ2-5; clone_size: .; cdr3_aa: SVLDYPMVETQY
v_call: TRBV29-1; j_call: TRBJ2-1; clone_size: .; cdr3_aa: SVDRDSSYNEQF
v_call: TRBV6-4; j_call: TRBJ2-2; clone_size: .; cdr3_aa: ASSAGDTGELF
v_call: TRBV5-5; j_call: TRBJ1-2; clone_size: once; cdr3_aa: ASSLASRVDDYGYT
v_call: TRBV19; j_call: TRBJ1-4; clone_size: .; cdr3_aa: ASSTRGTHEKLF
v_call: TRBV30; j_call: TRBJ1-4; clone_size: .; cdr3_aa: AWSVLSGSYEKLF
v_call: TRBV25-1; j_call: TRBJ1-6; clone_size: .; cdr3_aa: ASSGPGVGSRSPLH
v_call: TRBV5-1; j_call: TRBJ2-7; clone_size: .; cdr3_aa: ASSSREGSSYEQY
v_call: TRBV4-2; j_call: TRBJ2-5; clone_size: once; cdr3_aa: ASSQERVARTQY
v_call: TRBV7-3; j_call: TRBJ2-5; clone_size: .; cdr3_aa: ASSLGAGGRETQY
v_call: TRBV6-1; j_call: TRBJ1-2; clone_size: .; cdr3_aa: ASSDAEGFYT
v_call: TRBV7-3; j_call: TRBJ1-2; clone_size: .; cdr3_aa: ASSSGQGYGYT
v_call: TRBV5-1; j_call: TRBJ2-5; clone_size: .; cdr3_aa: ASSLGAGISETQY
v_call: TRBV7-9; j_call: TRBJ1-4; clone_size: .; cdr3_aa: ASSGGANEKLF
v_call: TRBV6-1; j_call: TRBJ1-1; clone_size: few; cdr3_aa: ASQQGRSTEAF
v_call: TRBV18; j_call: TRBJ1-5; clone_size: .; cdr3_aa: ASSERGGDGNQPQH
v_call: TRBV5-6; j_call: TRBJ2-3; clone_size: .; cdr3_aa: ASSLGLGGTGSDTQY
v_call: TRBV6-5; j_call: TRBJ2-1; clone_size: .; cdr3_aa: ASSYRRPGRGNEQF
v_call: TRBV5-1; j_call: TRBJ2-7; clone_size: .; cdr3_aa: ASSGTSYEQY
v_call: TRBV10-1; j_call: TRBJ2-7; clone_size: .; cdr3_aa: ASSAGTVGGYEQY
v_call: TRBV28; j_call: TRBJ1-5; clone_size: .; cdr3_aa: ASSSPGLSNQPQH
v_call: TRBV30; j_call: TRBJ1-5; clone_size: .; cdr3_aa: AWSVPTSPGSMAQH
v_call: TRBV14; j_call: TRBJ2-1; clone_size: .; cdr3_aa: ASSQVEAYNEQF
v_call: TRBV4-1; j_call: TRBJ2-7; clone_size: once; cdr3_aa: ASSLRDSSYEQY
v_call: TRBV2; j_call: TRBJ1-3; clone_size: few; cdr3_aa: ASEAGNTIY
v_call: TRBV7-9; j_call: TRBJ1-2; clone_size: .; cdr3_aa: ASSFGGSYGYT
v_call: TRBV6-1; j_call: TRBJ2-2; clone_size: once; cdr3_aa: ASNPLSTGELF
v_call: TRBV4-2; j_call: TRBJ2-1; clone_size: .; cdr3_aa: ASSQDLTSGYNEQF
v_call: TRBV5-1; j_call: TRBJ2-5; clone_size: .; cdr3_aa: ASSWWRTIGTTASSQETQY
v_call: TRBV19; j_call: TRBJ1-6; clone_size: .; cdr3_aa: ASSILQGLVGNSPLH
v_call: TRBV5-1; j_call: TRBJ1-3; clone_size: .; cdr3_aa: ASSFGQVLNTIY
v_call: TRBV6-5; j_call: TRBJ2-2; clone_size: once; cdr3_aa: ASSAWGTVPGELF
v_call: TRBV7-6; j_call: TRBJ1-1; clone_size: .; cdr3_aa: ASSLGQGNTEAF
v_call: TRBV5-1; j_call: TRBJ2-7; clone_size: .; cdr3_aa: ASSPGGLSSYEQY
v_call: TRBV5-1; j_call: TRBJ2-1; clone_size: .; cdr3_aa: ASSLAGGGLYNEQF
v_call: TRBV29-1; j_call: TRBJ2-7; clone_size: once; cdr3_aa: SALRQGVTDEQY
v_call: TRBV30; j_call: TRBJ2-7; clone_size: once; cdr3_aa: AWSPGFEQY
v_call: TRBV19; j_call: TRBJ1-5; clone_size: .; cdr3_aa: ASSFTGERNQPQH
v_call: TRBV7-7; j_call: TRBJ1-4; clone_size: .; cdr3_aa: ASSPSRGNRLRNEKLF
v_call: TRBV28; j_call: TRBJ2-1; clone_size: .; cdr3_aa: ASSFRETYNEQF
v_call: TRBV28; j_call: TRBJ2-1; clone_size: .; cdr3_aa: ASSFDRFSGGFYNEQF
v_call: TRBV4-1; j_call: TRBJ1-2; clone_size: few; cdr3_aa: ASSHGGPDYGYT
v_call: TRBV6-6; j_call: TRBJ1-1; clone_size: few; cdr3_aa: ASSYSSSLNTEAF
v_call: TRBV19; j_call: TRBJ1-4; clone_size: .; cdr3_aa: ASSITGQEKLF
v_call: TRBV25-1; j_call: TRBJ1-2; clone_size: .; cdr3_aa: ASSEGARGYT
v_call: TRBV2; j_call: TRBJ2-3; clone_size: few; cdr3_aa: ASSVGDRGMLDTQY